The 2 T cell receptor beta chains below come from one sample, sequenced in a study of T-cell reconstitution after alpha-beta-depleted transplantation in children. Preparation of the TCRbeta library was carried out with unique molecular identifiers. TCRdb re-called the PCR reads with MiXCR, one entry per CDR3 protein. The repertoire holds 600,000 to 700,000 distinct CDR3 sequences, around 12% seen once, with approximately 0.8% in the top ten. Source: PBMCs, taken before TCRalphabeta/CD19-depleted stem cell transplant. These receptors came from a girl aged 2 to 10 with congenital amegakaryocytic thrombocytopenia, due to receive a stem cell transplant.

This clonotype was observed a handful of times. This sequence joins TRBV7-9 and TRBJ1-5; D not certain. Trimming stripped 2 bases from V and 7 bases from J, with 15 bases between. Germline CDR1 reads SEHNR; CDR2 reads FQNEAQ (reference sequence). CDR3 length: 15 amino acids. The CDR3 bases are TGTGCCAGCAGCTTAATAGAAGAGTTTCCCCAGCCCCAGCATTTT. Its translation: CASSLIEEFPQPQHF.

A few counts support this clonotype. This chain connects TRBV5-5 to TRBJ2-2; D not certain. Trimming took 0 bases from V and 6 from J, leaving 12 bases between them. From germline, CDR1 is SGHKS and CDR2 YYEKEE (reference sequence). This CDR3 region has 15 residues. The CDR3: CASSLGHGGAGELFF. DNA of the CDR3: TGTGCCAGCAGCTTGGGACATGGTGGGGCCGGGGAGCTGTTTTTT.